A single count supports the clone carrying this TCR beta chain. The antigen is unknown. Profiled with immunoSEQ multiplex PCR; TCRdb holds only in-frame clones, not every one. The sample records more than 90,000 clones, approximately 91% being singletons. V shed 2 bases, J shed 3 bases, and the junction held 11 bases outside the gene matches. The CDR3 totals 16 residues. Germline V gene sequence: CDR1 SGHRS, CDR2 YFSETQ. The record originates from a study of T cell responses to AZD1222 COVID-19 vaccine. Overall study results and limits: In all cases, repertoires were sampled only after the peak T cell response. Across spike, vaccine-associated CD4 TCRs were found, dominant at 160-218 and 743-854.

The TCR originated in an adult who received the AZD1222 COVID-19 vaccine. Sequencing was performed on peripheral blood, taken 28 days after the second AZD1222 dose. This chain links TRBV5-1 with TRBJ2-7; TRBD2 aligns across 7 bases. The CDR3 region is CASSLSGLADGYEQYF. Here the CDR3 DNA reads TGCGCCAGCAGCTTATCCGGGCTAGCGGACGGCTACGAGCAGTACTTC. The variable domain in full, with the rest retrieved from reference TRBV5-1 and TRBJ2-7, is KAGVTQTPRYLIKTRGQQVTLSCSPISGHRSVSWYQQTPGQGLQFLFEYFSETQRNKGNFPGRFSGRQFSNSRSEMNVSTLELGDSALYLCASSLSGLADGYEQYFGPGTRLTVT.